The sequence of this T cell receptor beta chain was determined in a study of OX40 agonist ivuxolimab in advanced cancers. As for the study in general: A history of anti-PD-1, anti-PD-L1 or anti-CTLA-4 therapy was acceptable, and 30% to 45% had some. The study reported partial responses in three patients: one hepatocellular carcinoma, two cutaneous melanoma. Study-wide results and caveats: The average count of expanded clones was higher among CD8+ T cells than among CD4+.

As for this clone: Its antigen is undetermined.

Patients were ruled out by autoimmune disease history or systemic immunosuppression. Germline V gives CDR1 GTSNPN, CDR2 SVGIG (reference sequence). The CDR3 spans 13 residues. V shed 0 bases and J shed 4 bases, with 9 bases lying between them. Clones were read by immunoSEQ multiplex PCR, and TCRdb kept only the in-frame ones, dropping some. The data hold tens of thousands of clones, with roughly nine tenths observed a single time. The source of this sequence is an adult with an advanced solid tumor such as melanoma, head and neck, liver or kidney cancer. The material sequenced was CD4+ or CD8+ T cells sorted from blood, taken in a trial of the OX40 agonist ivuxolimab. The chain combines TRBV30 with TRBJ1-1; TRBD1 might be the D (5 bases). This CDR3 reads CAWSVLGVTEAFF. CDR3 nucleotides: TGTGCCTGGAGTGTTTTAGGGGTCACTGAAGCTTTCTTT.